Each of the 5 T cell receptor beta chains below was sequenced from the same sample in a study of blood T cell repertoires in COVID-19. Produced via immunoSEQ multiplex PCR; TCRdb's table is partial and in-frame only. Of more than 300,000 clones in the sample, around 82% are singletons; the top ten hold roughly 1.2%. Sequencing used peripheral blood. The receptors stem from a woman aged 45-59 years with acute or convalescent COVID-19.

V gene TRBV24-1 combines with J gene TRBJ2-1; tentative D call: TRBD1 (6 bases). The V end lost 2 bases, the J end lost 0 bases, and 10 bases lay between the germline ends. Germline CDR1 KGHDR, CDR2 SFDVKD. This CDR3 is built from 16 residues. CDR3: CATSDSGHSSYNEQFF. The CDR3 bases are TGTGCCACCAGTGATTCGGGACACTCCTCCTACAATGAGCAGTTCTTC.

The count of this clone is one. The rearrangement joins TRBV7-2 to TRBJ1-3; no clear D gene. The CDR3 length is 16 residues. The germline gives CDR1 SGHTA, CDR2 FQGNSA. Trimming took 2 bases from V and 4 from J, leaving 15 bases between them. The CDR3 nucleotides read TGTGCCAGCAGCTTAAGGGAGTTTAGGTCGGGAAACACCATATATTTT. The encoded protein is CASSLREFRSGNTIYF.

J is TRBJ1-2 and V is TRBV6-5; tentative D call: TRBD1 (6 bases). CDR3 length: 15 residues. V was pared by 2 bases and J by 1 base, with 11 bases between. Germline lookup yields CDR1 MNHEY and CDR2 SVGAGI. In nucleotides, the CDR3 is TGTGCCAGCAGTTACGCAGGGGCGATTAACTATGGCTACACCTTC. Translation: CASSYAGAINYGYTF.

V gene TRBV4-2 combines with J gene TRBJ2-1, with 8 bases that match TRBD2. This CDR3 region has 15 residues. With V trimmed by 0 bases and J by 7 bases, 5 bases remained unmatched. Per the germline V gene, CDR1 is LGHNA and CDR2 is YNFKEQ. The CDR3 reads CASSQEAGVGNEQFF. The CDR3 DNA is TGTGCCAGCAGCCAAGAAGCGGGAGTAGGGAATGAGCAGTTCTTC.

This chain links TRBV27 with TRBJ1-6, with 9 bases aligning to TRBD1. The CDR3 has 17 residues. CDR1 is MNHEY, CDR2 SMNVEV, per germline (reference sequence). Unmatched junction bases numbered 13, after V lost 8 bases and J lost 5 bases. The CDR3 nucleotides are TGTGCCAGCGCCCCCGGGACAGGGTTAATCAATAATTCACCCCTCCACTTT. Its protein is CASAPGTGLINNSPLHF.